This T cell receptor beta chain was sequenced for a study of patients and donors after allogeneic stem cell transplantation. V gave up 6 bases and J gave up 0 bases, with 17 bases separating them. Germline V gene sequence: CDR1 MNHEY, CDR2 SVGEGT. This CDR3 contains 16 residues. TCRdb independently ran MiXCR on the RT-PCR reads; one entry per CDR3 protein. Among about 160,000 distinct CDR3 sequences listed, about a third were seen once. The receptor comes from a human donor who was either an allogeneic HSCT recipient or a stem cell or donor lymphocyte infusion donor (not recorded which). It is not recorded whose cells these are; they may come from a transplant donor. The sequencing input was blood, either unsorted or a sorted T cell fraction (not recorded which). The chain carries TRBV6-2 or TRBV6-3 and TRBJ1-2; D possibly corresponds to TRBD1 (6 bases). The CDR3 protein is CASSNGTPSSNYGYTF. The CDR3 DNA sequence: TGTGCCAGCAGCAACGGGACACCCTCTTCTAACTATGGCTACACCTTC.